This TCR beta chain was sequenced for a study of blood T cell repertoires in COVID-19. Study at large: In each case, the material was cDNA or gDNA derived from T cells, B-cell-depleted T cells, or PBMCs.

This CDR3 region has 17 residues. J gave up 8 bases and V 4 bases, and 13 bases lay outside the gene matches. The germline V gene has CDR1 SGHRS and CDR2 YFSETQ. Measured with immunoSEQ multiplex PCR; TCRdb has only the in-frame clones, and not every one. The data hold a few hundred thousand clones, with 80% to 90% observed a single time. The sequencing input was PBMCs or T cells enriched from blood (not recorded which). This TCR derives from a man aged 40-49 years who had recovered from COVID-19. The V and J genes are TRBV5-1 and TRBJ2-1; 12 positions match TRBD2. CDR3 sequence (DNA): TGCGCCAGCAGCCTCGGACTAGCGGGGCTACAATTGGATGAGCAGTTCTTC. Translation gives CASSLGLAGLQLDEQFF.